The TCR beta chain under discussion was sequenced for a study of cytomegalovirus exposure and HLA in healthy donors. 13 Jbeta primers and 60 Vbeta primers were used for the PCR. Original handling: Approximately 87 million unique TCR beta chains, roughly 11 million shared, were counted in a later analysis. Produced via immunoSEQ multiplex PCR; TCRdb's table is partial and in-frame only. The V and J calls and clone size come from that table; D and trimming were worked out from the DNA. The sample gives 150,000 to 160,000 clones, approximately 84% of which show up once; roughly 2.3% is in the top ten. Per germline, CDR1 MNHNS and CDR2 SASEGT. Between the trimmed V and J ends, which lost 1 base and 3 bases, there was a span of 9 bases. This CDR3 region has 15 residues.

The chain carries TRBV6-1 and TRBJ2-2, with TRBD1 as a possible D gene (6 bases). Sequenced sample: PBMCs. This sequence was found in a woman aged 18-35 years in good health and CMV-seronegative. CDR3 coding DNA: TGTGCCAGCAGTGAAGGGACAGCATACACCGGGGAGCTGTTTTTT. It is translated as CASSEGTAYTGELFF.